This T cell receptor beta chain is from a study of cytomegalovirus exposure and HLA in healthy donors. Study results and caveats: V- and J-gene trimming of TCR beta was linked (in a later analysis) to a missense DCLRE1C variant. Productive status was seen about 90% or about 30% of the time for most TCR beta V segments in an earlier analysis. It was likely that a cluster of highly shared sequence variants was a sequencing artifact.

Use of 60 Vbeta and 13 Jbeta primers characterized the PCR. The assay was immunoSEQ multiplex PCR, and TCRdb's table has in-frame clones only and misses some. Reported are some 200,000 clones; the ten largest clones contain around 6%. In regard to this clone: The target antigen is unknown.

After removal of 0 bases from V and 4 bases from J, the junction contained 9 bases not matched to a gene. This CDR3 is 16 amino acids long. The germline V gene encodes CDR1 SGHTA and CDR2 FQGNSA. This clonotype originated in a man aged 25-40 years in good health and CMV-seronegative. The V call is TRBV7-2, the J call TRBJ2-7; 7 nucleotides align to TRBD2. Sequencing used PBMCs. CDR3 in DNA: TGTGCCAGCAGCTTAGCGTTGGCTAGCGGAGAATACGAGCAGTACTTC. Translating it yields CASSLALASGEYEQYF.